The 2 T cell receptor beta chains reported below all come from one sample, sequenced in a study of T cells in Graves' hyperthyroidism and ophthalmopathy. What was amplified from RNA transcripts were TCR beta CDR3 regions. The TCR CDR3 first-round RT-PCR relied on the HTBI primer set. MiXCR, applied by TCRdb to the multiplex PCR reads, yields one record per CDR3 protein. Of 350,000 to 400,000 distinct CDR3 sequences detected, about 18% appear once; the ten largest clones hold 40%. Sequencing was done on a sample of blood. The receptors here all came from a man aged 18 to 35 with Graves' ophthalmopathy.

In its sample, this clonotype was seen many times. V and J are TRBV12-3 or TRBV12-4 and TRBJ1-4; 7 bases map to TRBD1. The CDR3 is made up of 15 amino acids. V was clipped by 5 bases and J by 0 bases; unmatched bases: 3. The CDR3 reads CASSGRGATNEKLFF. In nucleotides, the CDR3 is TGTGCCAGCAGTGGCAGGGGGGCAACTAATGAAAAACTGTTTTTT.

The V gene is TRBV27, the J gene TRBJ1-1; the D gene is possibly TRBD1 (5 bases). The germline V and J ends were trimmed by 9 bases and 5 bases, with 16 bases remaining between them. CDR3 length: 13 residues. Per germline, CDR1 MNHEY and CDR2 SMNVEV (reference sequence). The CDR3 region is CASFGGGLTEAFF. In DNA, the CDR3 is TGTGCCAGTTTCGGGGGAGGGCTTACTGAAGCTTTCTTT.